Following are 22 T cell receptor beta chains from one sample sequenced in a study of blood T cells in healthy people across ages. It was with a sample-barcoded 5' primer and a J-beta primer mix that a second PCR of about 6 to 12 cycles was run. Each CDR3 protein gets one entry after TCRdb re-called the 5' RACE reads with MiXCR. This sample has about 380,000 distinct CDR3 sequences, with about 49% found just once. Material for sequencing was blood. Receptors originate from a man in his 60s in good health.

The chain links TRBV7-6 to TRBJ2-1, with 13 nucleotides matching TRBD2. CDR1 is SGHVS, CDR2 FNYEAQ, per germline. The CDR3 is 18 amino acids. Trimming cost V 1 base and J 1 base; bases outside gene matches: 4. CDR3 coding DNA: TGTGCCAGCAGCTTAGTACTAGCGGGAGGGCATTCCTACAATGAGCAGTTCTTC. This codes for CASSLVLAGGHSYNEQFF.

This clonotype was seen ten or more times. The V call is TRBV6-6, the J call TRBJ2-7; no reliable D call. V lost 4 bases, J lost 0 bases, and 13 bases lay in between. This CDR3 is 15 amino acids long. Germline CDR1 reads MNHNY; CDR2 reads SVGAGI (reference sequence). In DNA form, the CDR3 reads TGTGCCAGCAGTTCCCCGACCCTGAGCTCCTACGAGCAGTACTTC. Protein: CASSSPTLSSYEQYF.

The rearrangement joins TRBV4-3 to TRBJ1-2; 7 nucleotides line up with TRBD1. Germline V gives CDR1 LGHNA, CDR2 YSLEER. Losses at the gene ends were 0 bases for V and 7 bases for J; bases not matched to a gene: 8. CDR3 size: 15 residues. CDR3 amino acids: CASSQDVDRPFGYTF. CDR3 DNA: TGCGCCAGCAGCCAAGATGTGGACAGGCCTTTTGGCTACACCTTC.

The V call is TRBV7-2, the J call TRBJ1-2; tentative D call: TRBD1 (5 bases). Trimming pared 3 bases from V and 4 bases from J, leaving 18 bases between. Germline values: CDR1 SGHTA, CDR2 FQGNSA. The CDR3 has 16 residues. CDR3 sequence reads: CASSLSPDGGSYGYTF. The CDR3 DNA sequence: TGTGCCAGCAGCTTGAGCCCAGATGGGGGGAGCTATGGCTACACCTTC.

J is TRBJ1-6 and V is TRBV18; D ambiguous. Germline values: CDR1 KGHSH, CDR2 LQKENI. V lost 5 bases to trimming and J lost 8 bases, with 16 bases between them. This CDR3 has 15 amino acids. This chain's CDR3 is CASSVGSSVYSPLHF. In nucleotides, the CDR3 is TGTGCCAGCTCAGTAGGGTCTTCAGTGTATTCACCCCTCCACTTT.

This clonotype was detected a few times. CDR3 residues: CASSGTTTDTQYF. The CDR3 DNA sequence: TGTGCCAGCTCCGGGACTACCACAGATACGCAGTATTTT. The rearrangement links TRBV25-1 to TRBJ2-3; 7 nucleotides line up with TRBD2. V was pared by 8 bases and J by 2 bases, with 4 bases of the junction left unmatched. This CDR3 contains 13 residues. Germline V gene sequence: CDR1 MGHDK, CDR2 SYGVNS.

Only one count was recorded for this clonotype. J is TRBJ2-4 and V is TRBV20-1, with TRBD1 matching 8 bases. From germline, CDR1 is DFQATT and CDR2 SNEGSKA (reference sequence). There are 15 residues in the CDR3. V trimming: 5 bases; J trimming: 13 bases; junction bases outside the gene matches: 19. CDR3 loop: CSAAVRDRLYNEQYF. The DNA for the CDR3 is TGCAGTGCTGCGGTCCGGGACAGGCTCTACAATGAGCAGTACTTC.

This chain links TRBV7-2 with TRBJ2-4; 10 nucleotides match TRBD1. V was clipped by 1 base and J by 5 bases; unmatched bases: 5. Germline V gene sequence: CDR1 SGHTA, CDR2 FQGNSA. This CDR3 region has 16 residues. CDR3 loop: CASSLVGTGAQNIQYF. DNA of the CDR3: TGTGCCAGCAGCTTAGTAGGGACAGGGGCCCAAAACATTCAGTACTTC.

Worth noting for this clonotype: This sequence may be a read error, since a much larger clone differs from it by one base. CDR3 loop: CASTRSGCRNEQYF. The CDR3, as DNA: TGTGCCAGCACACGCAGCGGGTGCCGCAATGAGCAGTACTTC. The chain joins TRBV6-2 or TRBV6-3 to TRBJ2-5; D might be TRBD2 (6 bases). The V gene lost 7 bases and the J gene lost 11 bases, with 23 bases spanning the gap. This CDR3 has 14 residues. CDR1 is MNHEY, CDR2 SVGEGT, per germline.

The chain joins TRBV4-3 to TRBJ2-3; D is unresolved. The V and J ends lost 1 base and 2 bases respectively, with 10 bases between them. This CDR3 comprises 15 residues. In germline, CDR1 is LGHNA, CDR2 YSLEER. The chain's CDR3 is CASSQAPLSTDTQYF. The CDR3 DNA reads as TGCGCCAGCAGCCAAGCCCCCCTCTCCACAGATACGCAGTATTTT.

The chain is built from TRBV25-1 and TRBJ1-6; 9 bases line up with TRBD1. From germline, CDR1 is MGHDK and CDR2 SYGVNS. CDR3 size: 16 residues. V gave up 5 bases and J gave up 7 bases; unmatched junction bases: 9. DNA for the CDR3: TGTGCCAGCAGTCCATACAGGGGGCAAGAGAATTCACCCCTCCACTTT. Its protein product is CASSPYRGQENSPLHF.

V gene TRBV5-6 combines with J gene TRBJ2-1, with 7 bases that match TRBD2. V lost 3 bases to trimming and J lost 3 bases; unmatched junction nucleotides: 6. CDR3 length: 15 amino acids. Per the germline V gene, CDR1 is SGHDT and CDR2 is YYEEEE. Written as DNA, the CDR3 is TGTGCCAGCAGCTGGAGCGGGATTCGCTACAATGAGCAGTTCTTC. As protein: CASSWSGIRYNEQFF.

The chain combines TRBV11-2 with TRBJ2-1, with a possible D match to TRBD2 (5 bases). The better agreement between TRBJ2-7 and the DNA end casts doubt on the J call. CDR1 SGHAT and CDR2 FQNNGV come from the germline V gene. This CDR3 is built from 15 residues. As DNA, the CDR3 is TGTGCCAGCAGCTTCTGGGAGAACTCCTACAATGAGCAGTACTTC. Translated, it gives CASSFWENSYNEQYF.

The V and J genes are TRBV24-1 and TRBJ2-3, with TRBD2 matching over 8 bases. Per germline, CDR1 KGHDR and CDR2 SFDVKD. V was pared by 7 bases and J by 2 bases, with 4 bases of the junction left unmatched. The CDR3 extends over 14 amino acids. In DNA, the CDR3 is TGTGCCACCAGCGCGGGAGGTCCCACAGATACGCAGTATTTT. Translating it yields CATSAGGPTDTQYF.

The chain couples TRBV11-2 to TRBJ2-6; TRBD2 aligns across 10 bases. V lost 5 bases to trimming and J lost 11 bases; unmatched junction nucleotides: 12. Germline assignment: CDR1 SGHAT and CDR2 FQNNGV. The CDR3 extends over 16 amino acids. Here the CDR3 reads CASSPSRASGSDVLTF. The CDR3 DNA reads TGTGCCAGCAGCCCCTCTCGGGCTAGCGGGAGTGACGTCCTGACTTTC.

This chain connects TRBV7-9 to TRBJ1-5; D not certain. The CDR3 contains 15 residues. Per germline, CDR1 SEHNR and CDR2 FQNEAQ (reference sequence). With 0 bases removed from V and 0 bases from J, the gap between germline ends came to 6 bases. CDR3 loop: CASSLAGTSNQPQHF. The CDR3 DNA reads TGTGCCAGCAGCTTAGCAGGAACTAGCAATCAGCCCCAGCATTTT.

J is TRBJ1-4 and V is TRBV6-1; D ambiguous. V was cut by 4 bases and J by 5 bases, with 17 bases left in between. In germline, CDR1 is MNHNS, CDR2 SASEGT. This CDR3 region has 16 residues. CDR3 in amino acids: CASSAGYKGLNEKLFF. The CDR3 nucleotides read TGTGCCAGCAGTGCCGGGTACAAAGGGCTCAATGAAAAACTGTTTTTT.

This clonotype was seen only a few times. The genes are TRBV20-1 and TRBJ2-7, with D perhaps assigned TRBD1 or TRBD2 (5 bases each). The J call is uncertain, as TRBJ2-5 better fits the DNA end. Germline V CDR1 and CDR2: DFQATT, SNEGSKA (reference sequence). The CDR3 is 11 residues long. The CDR3 reads CSANWGETQYF. In DNA, the CDR3 is TGCAGTGCAAACTGGGGGGAGACCCAGTACTTC.

This clonotype was observed at least ten times. The chain couples TRBV11-2 to TRBJ1-2; D unresolved. CDR1 and CDR2 from the germline V gene are SGHAT and FQNNGV. V was trimmed by 5 bases and J by 7 bases, leaving 17 bases between them. This CDR3 comprises 14 residues. CDR3 protein: CASSPNPASGGYTF. CDR3 bases: TGTGCCAGCAGCCCGAATCCGGCCAGCGGTGGCTACACCTTC.

The chain combines TRBV6-2 or TRBV6-3 with TRBJ2-1; 8 bases line up with TRBD2. V lost 6 bases to trimming and J lost 4 bases; unmatched junction nucleotides: 8. The CDR3 is 15 amino acids. CDR1 is MNHEY and CDR2 is SVGEGT in the germline V gene. DNA of the CDR3: TGTGCCAGCAGACTGAGCGGGGGCTTTTACAATGAGCAGTTCTTC. The encoded protein is CASRLSGGFYNEQFF.

This clonotype was counted many times. The chain is built from TRBV20-1 and TRBJ2-7; D tentatively reads TRBD1 or TRBD2 (5 bases each). Per the germline V gene, CDR1 is DFQATT and CDR2 is SNEGSKA (reference sequence). The germline V and J ends were trimmed by 5 bases and 5 bases, with 19 bases remaining between them. This CDR3 region has 14 residues. CDR3: CSAHPLRGQDEQYF. CDR3 DNA: TGCAGTGCTCACCCCCTGAGGGGTCAGGACGAGCAGTACTTC.

The CDR3 sequence is CASTPGTGTNYGYTF. CDR3 sequence (DNA): TGTGCCAGCACCCCCGGGACAGGGACTAACTATGGCTACACCTTC. The V gene is TRBV2, the J gene TRBJ1-2, with 9 positions matching TRBD1. CDR3 length: 15 residues. V was pared by 7 bases and J by 0 bases, with 6 bases of the junction left unmatched. The germline V gene has CDR1 SNHLY and CDR2 FYNNEI. Variable domain in full (rest from reference TRBV2 and TRBJ1-2): EPEVTQTPSHQVTQMGQEVILRCVPISNHLYFYWYRQILGQKVEFLVSFYNNEISEKSEIFDDQFSVERPDGSNFTLKIRSTKLEDSAMYFCASTPGTGTNYGYTFGSGTRLTVV.